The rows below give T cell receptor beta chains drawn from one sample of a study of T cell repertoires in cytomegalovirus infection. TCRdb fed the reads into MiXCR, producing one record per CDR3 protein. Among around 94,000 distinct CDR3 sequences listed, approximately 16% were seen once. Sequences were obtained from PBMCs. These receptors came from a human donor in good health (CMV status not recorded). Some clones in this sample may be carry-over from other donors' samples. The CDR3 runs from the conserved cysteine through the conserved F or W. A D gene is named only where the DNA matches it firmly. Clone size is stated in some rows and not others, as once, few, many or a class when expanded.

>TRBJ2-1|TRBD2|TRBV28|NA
CASSPSGGGRNEQFF
TGTGCCAGCAGTCCTAGCGGGGGTGGGAGAAATGAGCAGTTCTTC
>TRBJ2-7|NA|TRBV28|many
CASTKLRGGSYEQYF
TGTGCCAGCACCAAACTAAGGGGCGGCTCCTACGAGCAGTACTTC
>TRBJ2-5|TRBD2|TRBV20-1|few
CSASQRTSGWNFQYF
TGCAGTGCTAGCCAGAGGACTAGCGGGTGGAACTTCCAGTACTTC
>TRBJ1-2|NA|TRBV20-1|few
CSARDGTTHGYTF
TGCAGTGCTAGGGACGGGACGACTCATGGCTACACCTTC
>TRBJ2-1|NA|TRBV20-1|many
CSAREGSSEQFF
TGCAGTGCTAGAGAGGGGTCGAGTGAGCAGTTCTTC
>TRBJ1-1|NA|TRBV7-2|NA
CVSRTSGQLNTEAFF
TGTGTCAGCAGAACCTCAGGACAGTTGAACACTGAAGCTTTCTTT
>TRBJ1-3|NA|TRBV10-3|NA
CAISDRDAGNTIYF
TGTGCCATCAGTGACCGGGACGCCGGAAACACCATATATTTT
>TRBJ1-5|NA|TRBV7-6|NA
CASSLDSRGAGQPQHF
TGTGCCAGCAGCTTAGATTCCAGGGGCGCGGGGCAGCCCCAGCATTTT
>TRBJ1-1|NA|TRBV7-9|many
CASSWDQNTEAFF
TGTGCCAGCAGCTGGGACCAGAACACTGAAGCTTTCTTT
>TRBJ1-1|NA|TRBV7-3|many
CASSQTWRGTCTEAFF
TGTGCCAGCAGCCAGACTTGGCGCGGAACGTGCACTGAAGCTTTCTTT
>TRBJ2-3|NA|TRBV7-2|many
CASTERLGKEDTQYF
TGTGCCAGCACAGAAAGACTGGGGAAGGAGGATACGCAGTATTTT
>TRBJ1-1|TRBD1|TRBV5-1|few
CASSLESGQRNTEAFF
TGCGCCAGCAGCTTAGAATCGGGACAGCGGAACACTGAAGCTTTCTTT
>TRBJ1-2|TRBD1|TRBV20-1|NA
CSARTGNYGYTF
TGCAGTGCTAGGACAGGGAACTATGGCTACACCTTC
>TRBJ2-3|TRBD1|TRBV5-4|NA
CASSLEQGGTQYF
TGTGCCAGCAGCTTGGAACAGGGGGGTACGCAGTATTTT
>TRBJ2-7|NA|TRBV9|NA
CASIGGPWAYQYF
TGTGCCAGCATCGGCGGACCATGGGCCTATCAATACTTC
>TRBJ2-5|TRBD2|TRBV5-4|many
CASSGGLAGGLEETQYF
TGTGCCAGCAGCGGCGGACTAGCGGGGGGACTGGAAGAGACCCAGTACTTC
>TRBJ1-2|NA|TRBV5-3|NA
CASSKQTDYGYTF
TGTGCCAGCAGCAAACAGACTGACTATGGCTACACCTTC
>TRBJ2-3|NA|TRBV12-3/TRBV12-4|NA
CASSLGQTSSTDTQYF
TGTGCCAGCAGTTTAGGGCAGACCTCTAGCACAGATACGCAGTATTTT
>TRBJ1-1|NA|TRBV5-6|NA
CASSWGPGGTEAFF
TGTGCCAGCAGCTGGGGGCCGGGGGGCACTGAAGCTTTCTTT
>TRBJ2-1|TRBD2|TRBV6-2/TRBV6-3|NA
CASRELAGEYNEQFF
TGTGCCAGCAGAGAACTAGCGGGGGAGTACAATGAGCAGTTCTTC
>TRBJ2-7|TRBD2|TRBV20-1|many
CSARGGGATYEQYF
TGCAGTGCTAGGGGCGGGGGGGCCACCTACGAGCAGTACTTC
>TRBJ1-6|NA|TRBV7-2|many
CASSLDLGLASPLHF
TGTGCCAGCAGCTTAGATCTAGGGTTAGCCTCACCCCTCCACTTT
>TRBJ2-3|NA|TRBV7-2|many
CASSLVWADTQYF
TGTGCCAGCAGCTTAGTGTGGGCAGATACGCAGTATTTT
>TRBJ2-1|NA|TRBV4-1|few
CASSQDPPGSLYNEQFF
TGCGCCAGCAGCCAAGATCCCCCGGGGAGCCTTTACAATGAGCAGTTCTTC
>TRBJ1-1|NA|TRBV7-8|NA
CASSLDSGVSAFF
TGTGCCAGCAGCTTAGATTCAGGGGTTTCGGCTTTCTTT
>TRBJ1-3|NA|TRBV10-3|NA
CAITGRSSGNTIYF
TGTGCCATCACTGGCAGGAGCTCTGGAAACACCATATATTTT
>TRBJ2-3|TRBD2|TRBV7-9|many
CASTLGLAGGTDTQYF
TGTGCCAGCACCCTTGGACTAGCGGGGGGCACAGATACGCAGTATTTT
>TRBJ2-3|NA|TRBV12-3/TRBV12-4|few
CASSSQGTRTDTQYF
TGTGCCAGCAGTTCGCAGGGGACCCGCACAGATACGCAGTATTTT
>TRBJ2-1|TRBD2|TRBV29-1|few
CSVEVAGAYNEQFF
TGCAGCGTTGAAGTAGCGGGGGCTTACAATGAGCAGTTCTTC
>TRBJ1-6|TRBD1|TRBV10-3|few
CAISERGQGENSPLHF
TGTGCCATCAGTGAGCGAGGACAGGGGGAAAATTCACCCCTCCACTTT
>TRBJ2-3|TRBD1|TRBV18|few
CASSPGQEADTQYF
TGTGCCAGCTCACCAGGACAGGAAGCAGATACGCAGTATTTT
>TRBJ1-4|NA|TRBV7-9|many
CASSFFPTGGGEKLFF
TGTGCCAGCAGCTTCTTTCCGACTGGGGGAGGAGAAAAACTGTTTTTT
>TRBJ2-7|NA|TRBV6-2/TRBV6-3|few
CASRTQGKDEQYF
TGTGCCAGCAGAACGCAGGGTAAGGACGAGCAGTACTTC
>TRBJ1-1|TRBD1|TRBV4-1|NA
CASSQETGRLNTEAFF
TGCGCCAGCAGCCAAGAGACAGGGCGGCTGAACACTGAAGCTTTCTTT
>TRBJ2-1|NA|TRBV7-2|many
CASSYRDPREQFF
TGTGCCAGCAGCTACCGGGACCCCAGGGAGCAGTTCTTC
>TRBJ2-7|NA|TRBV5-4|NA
CASSHGPPSYEQYF
TGTGCCAGCAGCCACGGACCACCTTCCTACGAGCAGTACTTC
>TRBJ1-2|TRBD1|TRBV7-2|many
CASSLGGGGGPNYGYTF
TGTGCCAGCAGCTTAGGGGGAGGGGGCGGCCCTAACTATGGCTACACCTTC
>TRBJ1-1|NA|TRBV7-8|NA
CASSPMVGEMNTEAFF
TGTGCCAGCAGCCCGATGGTTGGGGAAATGAACACTGAAGCTTTCTTT
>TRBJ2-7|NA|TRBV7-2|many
CASSPGTAAEQYF
TGTGCCAGCAGCCCAGGGACCGCCGCCGAGCAGTACTTC
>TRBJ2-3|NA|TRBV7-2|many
CASSSGTDTQYF
TGTGCCAGCAGCTCCGGTACAGATACGCAGTATTTT
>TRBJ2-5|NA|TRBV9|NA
CASSVDSPGGTTQYF
TGTGCCAGCAGCGTAGATTCGCCAGGGGGGACGACCCAGTACTTC
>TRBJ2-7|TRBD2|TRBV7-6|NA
CASSLAASGGGDQYF
TGTGCCAGCAGCTTAGCGGCTAGCGGGGGGGGGGATCAGTACTTC